This record concerns one T cell receptor (beta chain) sequence. The record originates from a study of control samples from healthy donors and cancer patients. Profiling relied on immunoSEQ multiplex PCR, and the TCRdb table lists in-frame clones only, not all of them. The sample records 100,000 to 150,000 clones, around 93% being singletons. Germline CDR1 SGHTA, CDR2 FQGTGA. V gave up 2 bases and J gave up 2 bases, with 6 bases separating them. This CDR3 is built from 13 residues. The material sequenced was blood. The chain links TRBV7-3 to TRBJ1-1; no reliable D call. The receptor was derived from a man aged 18 to 30 in good health. The CDR3 here is CASSLVENTEAFF. The CDR3 DNA is TGTGCCAGCAGCTTAGTAGAAAACACTGAAGCTTTCTTT.